This entry lists 4 T cell receptor beta chains sequenced from one sample in a study of blood T cells in healthy people across ages. Then a second PCR, running about 7 to 11 cycles, was carried out with a sample-barcoded 5' primer and a J-beta primer mix. TCRdb redid the calling of the 5' RACE reads with MiXCR, one entry per CDR3 protein. The table has 650,000 to 900,000 distinct CDR3 sequences, around two thirds seen once. The sample consisted of blood. These TCRs come from a man aged 30 to 39 in good health.

The chain employs TRBV20-1 and TRBJ2-7; D not resolved. Per the germline V gene, CDR1 is DFQATT and CDR2 is SNEGSKA (reference sequence). The CDR3 sequence is 13 residues long. V lost 3 bases to trimming and J lost 0 bases, with 9 bases between them. The CDR3 region has the DNA TGCAGTGCTAGCATACGGCCCTCCTACGAGCAGTACTTC. It translates to CSASIRPSYEQYF.

This chain uses TRBV20-1 with TRBJ1-2; D is ambiguous. The germline gives CDR1 DFQATT, CDR2 SNEGSKA (reference sequence). The CDR3 has 13 amino acids. Trimming took off 0 bases at V and 4 bases at J, with 9 bases between the two ends. CDR3 bases: TGCAGTGCTAGAGAACCAGGACGCTATGGCTACACCTTC. Its translation is CSAREPGRYGYTF.

This chain links TRBV25-1 with TRBJ2-3, with 7 bases lining up with TRBD1. This CDR3 comprises 15 residues. Germline values: CDR1 MGHDK, CDR2 SYGVNS. The trim removed 6 bases at V and 2 bases at J, leaving 8 bases unmatched. The CDR3 protein is CASRPLTGLTDTQYF. The CDR3 nucleotides are TGTGCCAGCAGGCCTTTGACAGGGCTCACAGATACGCAGTATTTT. Together with reference TRBV25-1 and TRBJ2-3, the CDR3 gives the full variable domain: EADIYQTPRYLVIGTGKKITLECSQTMGHDKMYWYQQDPGMELHLIHYSYGVNSTEKGDLSSESTVSRIRTEHFPLTLESARPSHTSQYLCASRPLTGLTDTQYFGPGTRLTVL.

Notes on this clonotype: This may stem from a read error, because a much larger clone lies one nucleotide away. The chain uses TRBV7-9 and TRBJ2-4, with D perhaps TRBD1 (6 bases). The J call may not be correct, given that the DNA end is closer to TRBJ2-5. The germline gives CDR1 SEHNR, CDR2 FQNEAQ (reference sequence). CDR3 length: 14 residues. This chain's CDR3 is CASSVGGDGETQYF. In DNA, the CDR3 is TGTGCCAGCAGCGTAGGGGGAGATGGAGAGACCCAGTACTTC.